This TCR beta chain came from a study of blood T cell repertoires in COVID-19. The wider study: From the United States, Italy and Spain came samples of acute and convalescent COVID-19. T cells, B-cell-depleted T cells, or PBMCs provided the cDNA or gDNA that served as material.

The CDR3 consists of 14 residues. The junction had 4 bases not matched to a gene; V was cut back by 6 bases and J by 2 bases. The germline CDR1 and CDR2 sequences are SQVTM and ANQGSEA. Per the original methods: Researchers report that nucleated cell counts were estimated from reference gene primer amplification. Here immunoSEQ multiplex PCR was the method, and the copy in TCRdb shows in-frame clones only, minus some. V and J calls and clone size come straight from that table; D and trimming were deduced from the DNA. The repertoire holds more than 60,000 clones, with under 95% as singletons. The sequence was collected from a human donor in a cohort sampled during active COVID-19. Sequenced: peripheral blood. The chain uses TRBV29-1 and TRBJ2-5; 12 bases fit TRBD2. CDR3 sequence (DNA): TGCAGCGTGGATCTAGCGGGGGGGCAAGAGACCCAGTACTTC. Encoded protein: CSVDLAGGQETQYF.